These T cell receptor beta chains were read from a single sample in a study of blood T cells in healthy people across ages. TCRdb called the 5' RACE reads again in MiXCR, with one record for every CDR3 protein. The table lists under 1 million distinct CDR3 sequences, approximately 48% of them singletons. Sequencing was performed on blood. These receptors all stem from a man between 60 and 75 years old in good health. Both conserved end residues are part of each CDR3. Each record gives: V gene, J gene, CDR3 protein.

TRBV7-2	TRBJ2-1	CASSLRRENNEQFF
TRBV9	TRBJ1-1	CASSVNLGLDTEAFF
TRBV7-2	TRBJ2-7	CASSLGPASGGYEQYF
TRBV20-1	TRBJ2-3	CSATNRGIFTDTQYF
TRBV6-5	TRBJ2-7	CASRSGQGWQYF
TRBV7-2	TRBJ2-2	CASSSPNTGELFF
TRBV29-1	TRBJ2-5	CSVARTSKAQYF
TRBV7-2	TRBJ2-5	CASSSQGWGGETQYF
TRBV5-1	TRBJ2-6	CASGLAGANVLTF
TRBV4-3	TRBJ2-1	CASSQDPIGGRNEQFF
TRBV12-5	TRBJ2-5	CASGPAGGRETQYF
TRBV24-1	TRBJ1-2	CATSDSGYGYTF
TRBV7-9	TRBJ2-7	CASSLRTGGVDEQYF
TRBV9	TRBJ1-6	CASSPQGQGNSPLHF
TRBV28	TRBJ1-2	CASSPGTVKGYTF
TRBV20-1	.	CSARDWGSSNEQYF
TRBV2	TRBJ1-1	CASSYERMNTEAFF
TRBV7-9	TRBJ1-2	CASRHDRADGYTF
TRBV4-3	TRBJ2-5	CASSQTPGQGDQETQYF
TRBV20-1	TRBJ2-6	CSAGPGAVSGANVLTF
TRBV20-1	TRBJ2-3	CSARDSSGGITSTDTQYF
TRBV20-1	TRBJ1-1	CSARGPGGMNTEAFF
TRBV6-5	TRBJ2-5	CASRRASGGAFETQYF
TRBV4-1	TRBJ2-3	CASSQGRPVSTDTQYF
TRBV3-1	TRBJ1-2	CASSQGASSYGYTF
TRBV7-6	TRBJ2-5	CASSLARGGHPSQETQYF
TRBV9	TRBJ1-1	CASSVGQGATEAFF
TRBV28	TRBJ1-1	CASRRGRGTEAFF
TRBV29-1	.	CSVGPRLYNEQYF
TRBV30	TRBJ2-4	CAWIEGKAQYF
TRBV10-3	TRBJ2-7	CAISESGQGNEQYF
TRBV15	TRBJ2-7	CATSRGLTETYEQYF
TRBV5-1	.	CASSQSSGAPHRETQYF
TRBV11-3	TRBJ2-1	CASSSSGTLSYNEQFF
TRBV3-1	TRBJ2-7	CASSQDTRAAYEQYF
TRBV6-6	.	CASSPGRIYEQYF
TRBV4-3	TRBJ1-4	CASSQDGGGDEKLFF
TRBV25-1	TRBJ1-4	CASSDRVREKLFF
TRBV7-9	TRBJ2-4	CASGSLTWTKNIQYF
TRBV20-1	TRBJ2-1	CSASATSGGPYNEQFF
TRBV27	TRBJ2-6	CASSRGPGANVLTF
TRBV30	TRBJ2-7	CAWSVLTGFGEQYF
TRBV14	TRBJ1-6	CASNDRDRLNSPLHF
TRBV5-1	TRBJ2-7	CASSLGPSGGRYEQYF